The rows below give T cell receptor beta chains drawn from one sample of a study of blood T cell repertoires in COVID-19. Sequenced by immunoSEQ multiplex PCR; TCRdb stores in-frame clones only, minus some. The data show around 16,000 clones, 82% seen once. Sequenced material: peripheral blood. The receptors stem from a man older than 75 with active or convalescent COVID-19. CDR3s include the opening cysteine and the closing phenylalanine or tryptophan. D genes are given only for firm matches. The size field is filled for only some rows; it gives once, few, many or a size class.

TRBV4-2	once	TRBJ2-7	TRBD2	CASSQAPTSGGKAPYEQYF	TGTGCCAGCAGCCAAGCGCCGACTAGCGGGGGAAAGGCGCCCTACGAGCAGTACTTC
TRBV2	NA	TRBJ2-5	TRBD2	CASSGVSGAQETQYF	TGTGCCAGCAGTGGAGTCAGCGGGGCACAAGAGACCCAGTACTTC
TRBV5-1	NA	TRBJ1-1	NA	CASSFGQNEAFF	TGCGCCAGCAGCTTCGGACAGAACGAAGCTTTCTTT
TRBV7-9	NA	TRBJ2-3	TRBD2	CASSLGLAGTDTQYF	TGTGCCAGCAGCTTAGGGCTAGCGGGCACAGATACGCAGTATTTT
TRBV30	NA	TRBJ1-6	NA	CAWNQNNSPLHF	TGTGCCTGGAACCAGAATAATTCACCCCTCCACTTT
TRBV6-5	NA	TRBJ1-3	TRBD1	CASTRQGTPGNTIYF	TGTGCCAGCACTCGACAGGGGACGCCTGGAAACACCATATATTTT
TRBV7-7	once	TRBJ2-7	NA	CASSLGPSSYEQYF	TGTGCCAGCAGCCTGGGGCCTAGCTCCTACGAGCAGTACTTC
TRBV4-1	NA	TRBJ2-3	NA	CASSQDGWDTQYF	TGCGCCAGCAGCCAAGACGGGTGGGATACGCAGTATTTT
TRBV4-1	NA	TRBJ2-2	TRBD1	CASSHLSQGGPGFYRTGELFF	TGCGCCAGCAGCCATTTATCCCAAGGGGGCCCGGGCTTTTATCGTACCGGGGAGCTGTTTTTT
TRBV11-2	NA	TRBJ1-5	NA	CASSLAENQPQHF	TGTGCCAGCAGCTTAGCGGAGAATCAGCCCCAGCATTTT
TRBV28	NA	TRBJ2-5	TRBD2	CASTWTSGPYQETQYF	TGTGCCAGCACCTGGACTAGCGGGCCGTACCAAGAGACCCAGTACTTC
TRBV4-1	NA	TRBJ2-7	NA	CASSPGTPTYEQYF	TGCGCCAGCAGCCCCGGGACACCAACCTACGAGCAGTACTTC
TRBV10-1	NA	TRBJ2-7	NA	CASSESGGGEQYF	TGCGCCAGCAGTGAGTCGGGAGGGGGCGAGCAGTACTTC
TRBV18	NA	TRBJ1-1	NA	CASSPPGRGFGTEAFF	TGTGCCAGCTCACCACCGGGGCGGGGTTTTGGCACTGAAGCTTTCTTT
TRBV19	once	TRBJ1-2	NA	CASSISENYGYTF	TGTGCCAGTAGTATCTCAGAAAACTATGGCTACACCTTC
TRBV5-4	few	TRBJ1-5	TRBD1	CASSEGTGPHQPQHF	TGTGCCAGCAGCGAAGGGACAGGCCCCCATCAGCCCCAGCATTTT
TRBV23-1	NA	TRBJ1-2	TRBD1	CASSCMQGVSSYGYTF	TGCGCCAGCAGTTGTATGCAGGGGGTCTCTAGCTATGGCTACACCTTC
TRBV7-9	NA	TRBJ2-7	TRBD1	CASSYQDRASYEQYF	TGTGCCAGCAGCTATCAAGACAGGGCTTCCTACGAGCAGTACTTC
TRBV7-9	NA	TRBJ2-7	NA	CASSPLSYEQYF	TGTGCCAGCAGCCCCCTGTCCTACGAGCAGTACTTC
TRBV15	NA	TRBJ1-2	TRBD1	CATSKRQGRAYGYTF	TGTGCCACCAGCAAGCGACAGGGCCGGGCCTATGGCTACACCTTC
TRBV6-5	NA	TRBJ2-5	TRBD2	CASSGGGGTQETQYF	TGTGCCAGCAGCGGGGGGGGCGGGACCCAAGAGACCCAGTACTTC
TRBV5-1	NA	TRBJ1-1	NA	CASSGSGGNTEAFF	TGCGCCAGCAGCGGGTCGGGGGGGAACACTGAAGCTTTCTTT
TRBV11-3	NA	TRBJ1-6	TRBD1	CASSQQGRNSPLHF	TGTGCCAGCAGCCAACAGGGGAGAAATTCACCCCTCCACTTT
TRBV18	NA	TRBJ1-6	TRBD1	CASSPDRGNSPLHF	TGTGCCAGCTCACCCGACAGGGGTAATTCACCCCTCCACTTT
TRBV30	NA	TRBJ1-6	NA	CAWSVQGGGYNSPLHF	TGTGCCTGGAGTGTACAGGGTGGAGGATATAATTCACCCCTCCACTTT
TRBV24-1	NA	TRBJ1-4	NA	CATSGRPDPEKLFF	TGTGCCACCAGTGGGAGGCCAGATCCCGAAAAACTGTTTTTT
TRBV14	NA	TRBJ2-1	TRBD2	CASSQFRASGGDYEQFF	TGTGCCAGCAGCCAATTCCGGGCAAGCGGGGGGGACTATGAGCAGTTCTTC
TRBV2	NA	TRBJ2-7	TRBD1	CASRGTGIEQYF	TGTGCCAGCAGGGGGACAGGGATCGAGCAGTACTTC
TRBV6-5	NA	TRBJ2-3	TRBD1	CASQQGAPPDTQYF	TGTGCCAGCCAACAGGGGGCGCCCCCAGATACGCAGTATTTT
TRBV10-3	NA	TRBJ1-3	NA	CAISESNTIYF	TGTGCCATCAGTGAAAGCAACACCATATATTTT
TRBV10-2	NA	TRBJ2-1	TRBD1	CASSPNRGSYNEQFF	TGCGCCAGCAGTCCTAACAGGGGCTCCTACAATGAGCAGTTCTTC
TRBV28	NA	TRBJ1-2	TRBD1	CASSLQTGGAEGYTF	TGTGCCAGCAGTCTCCAGACAGGGGGCGCGGAGGGCTACACCTTC
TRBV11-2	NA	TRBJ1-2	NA	CASSRWGSRNYGYTF	TGTGCCAGCAGCCGATGGGGCAGCAGGAACTATGGCTACACCTTC
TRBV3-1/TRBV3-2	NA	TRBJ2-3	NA	CASSHNEGPGGTQYF	TGTGCCAGCAGCCACAATGAAGGCCCCGGAGGTACGCAGTATTTT
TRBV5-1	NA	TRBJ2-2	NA	CASSLAVAAMANTGELFF	TGCGCCAGCAGCTTGGCCGTGGCAGCGATGGCGAACACCGGGGAGCTGTTTTTT
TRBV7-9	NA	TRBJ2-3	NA	CASSQGGPQRADTQYF	TGTGCCAGCAGTCAAGGGGGACCTCAGAGGGCAGATACGCAGTATTTT
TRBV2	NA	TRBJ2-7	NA	CASTSIEQYF	TGTGCCAGCACCTCTATAGAGCAGTACTTC
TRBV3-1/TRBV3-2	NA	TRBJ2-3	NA	CASSQGDGRGTSTDTQYF	TGTGCCAGCAGCCAAGGAGACGGTCGGGGGACTAGCACAGATACGCAGTATTTT
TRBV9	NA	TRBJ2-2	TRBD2	CASSVELAGGANTGELFF	TGTGCCAGCAGCGTAGAACTAGCGGGGGGGGCGAACACCGGGGAGCTGTTTTTT
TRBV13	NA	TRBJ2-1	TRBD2	CASSHRGRGTYNEQFF	TGTGCCAGCAGCCATCGCGGGAGGGGGACCTACAATGAGCAGTTCTTC
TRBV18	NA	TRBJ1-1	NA	CASSTRRGGDTEAFF	TGTGCCAGCTCAACTCGACGGGGCGGGGACACTGAAGCTTTCTTT
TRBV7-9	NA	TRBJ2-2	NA	CASSSQGAGELFF	TGTGCCAGCAGCTCCCAAGGGGCCGGGGAGCTGTTTTTT
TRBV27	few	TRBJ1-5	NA	CASSLGGSNQPQHF	TGTGCCAGCAGTTTAGGAGGTAGCAATCAGCCCCAGCATTTT
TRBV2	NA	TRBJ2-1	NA	CASSRTPQYDEQFF	TGTGCCAGCAGCCGGACACCTCAGTACGATGAGCAGTTCTTC
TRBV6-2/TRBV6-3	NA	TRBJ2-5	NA	CASSYGWLVRRQERGTQYF	TGTGCCAGCAGTTACGGTTGGCTCGTCCGGAGACAGGAAAGAGGGACCCAGTACTTC
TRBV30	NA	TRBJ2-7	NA	CAWSLTTVGPSEQYF	TGTGCCTGGAGCCTAACGACAGTGGGTCCCTCCGAGCAGTACTTC
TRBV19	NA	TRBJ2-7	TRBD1	CASSTGQGDEQYF	TGTGCCAGTAGTACGGGACAGGGGGACGAGCAGTACTTC
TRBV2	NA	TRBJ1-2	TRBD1	CASSAGQGGDYGYTF	TGTGCCAGCAGTGCTGGACAGGGAGGGGACTATGGCTACACCTTC